The text below deals with one T cell receptor (beta chain). The antigen remains unidentified. The data derive from a study of T cell responses to AZD1222 COVID-19 vaccine. Study outcomes and limitations: At baseline, just a handful of AZD1222 recipients tested seropositive. Clonal diversity may have been underestimated, and the donors were mostly white British, with more females than males. Spike-specific TCR breadth and depth went up after people got two AZD1222 doses.

Per the germline V gene, CDR1 is MDHEN and CDR2 is SYDVKM. The V end lost 1 base, the J end lost 2 bases, and 25 bases lay between the germline ends. The CDR3 runs 20 residues. The assay was immunoSEQ multiplex PCR, and TCRdb's table has in-frame clones only and misses some. The table has some 110,000 clones, 70% to 90% seen once. This chain links TRBV28 with TRBJ2-3; D could derive from TRBD1 or TRBD2 (6 bases each). The receptor was isolated from an adult who received the AZD1222 COVID-19 vaccine. Specimen: peripheral blood, collected 28 days after the second AZD1222 dose. CDR3 nucleotide sequence: TGTGCCAGCAGTTTATCGGATTACGGAGGGCGGGGACAAGTCACAGATACGCAGTATTTT. Amino acid sequence: CASSLSDYGGRGQVTDTQYF.